These T cell receptor beta chains were read from a single sample in a study of sequential checkpoint blockade in melanoma. The data were produced by immunoSEQ multiplex PCR, yet TCRdb's version contains in-frame clones alone and is incomplete. The sample lists under 25,000 clones; about two thirds were seen once. Sample: CD8+ T cells sorted from blood (inferred from file names), taken from a patient given nivolumab and ipilimumab in sequence. The receptors were sampled from a human donor with melanoma. CDR3s include the opening cysteine and the closing phenylalanine or tryptophan. Fields, in order: D gene, clone size, J gene, CDR3 length, V gene, CDR3 DNA, CDR3 protein. A D gene is named only where the DNA matches it firmly. Part of the rows lack a size; the others show once, few, many or a class for expanded clones.

>NA|NA|TRBJ1-5|12|TRBV6-5
TGTGCCAGCAACGGGTTCAATCAGCCCCAGCATTTT
CASNGFNQPQHF
>TRBD1|NA|TRBJ2-1|15|TRBV6-1
TGTGCCAGCAGTCTGGACAGGGGGACCTACAATGAGCAGTTCTTC
CASSLDRGTYNEQFF
>NA|NA|TRBJ2-7|13|TRBV5-1
TGCGCCAGCAGGGTGGACTTCTCCTACGAGCAGTACTTC
CASRVDFSYEQYF
>NA|NA|TRBJ2-7|17|TRBV10-3
TGTGCCATCAGTGGCTTGGGTGCGGTAGCTAGCTCCTACGAGCAGTACTTC
CAISGLGAVASSYEQYF
>NA|once|TRBJ1-4|16|TRBV16
TGTGCCAGCAGCCAAAGTCGGTGGCAGGCTAATGAAAAACTGTTTTTT
CASSQSRWQANEKLFF
>NA|NA|TRBJ1-5|15|TRBV5-1
TGCGCCAGCAGCTTGACAGGGAGCAGCAATCAGCCCCAGCATTTT
CASSLTGSSNQPQHF
>NA|once|TRBJ2-2|15|TRBV5-1
TGCGCCAGCAGCGAGGACTTAGGAGGTCCCTGGGAGCTGTTTTTT
CASSEDLGGPWELFF
>TRBD1|NA|TRBJ1-2|13|TRBV5-4
TGTGCCAGCAGCGCGGACAGGGGCCGAGGCTACACCTTC
CASSADRGRGYTF
>NA|NA|TRBJ2-7|14|TRBV4-1
TGCGCCAGCAGCCAAGTGGGGGCACGGGGCGAGCAGTACTTC
CASSQVGARGEQYF
>TRBD1|NA|TRBJ1-3|17|TRBV10-3
TGTGCCATCAGTGAGTGGGACAGATACTCCTCTGGAAACACCATATATTTT
CAISEWDRYSSGNTIYF
>NA|NA|TRBJ2-1|15|TRBV27
TGTGCCAGCAGCCGTATCGGGGTTTCCTACAATGAGCAGTTCTTC
CASSRIGVSYNEQFF
>NA|NA|TRBJ1-2|16|TRBV4-1
TGCGCCAGCAGCCAAGAATGGACAGCCTTCGCGGGGGGCTACACTTTC
CASSQEWTAFAGGYTF
>NA|NA|TRBJ1-5|14|TRBV5-6
TGTGCCAGCAGCTTGGCCCGGCGTCGGGGGCCCCAGCATTTT
CASSLARRRGPQHF
>TRBD1|NA|TRBJ2-2|18|TRBV5-5
TGTGCCAGCAGCTTGATCCTTTGGGACAGGGTTTTCTCCGGGGAGCTGTTTTTT
CASSLILWDRVFSGELFF
>NA|NA|TRBJ1-4|15|TRBV13
TGTGCCAGCAGTTTCGCGATGGCAACTAATGAAAAACTGTTTTTT
CASSFAMATNEKLFF
>NA|NA|TRBJ2-7|14|TRBV6-1
TGTGCCAGCAGCCCACAAGGAGGATACTACGAGCAGTACTTC
CASSPQGGYYEQYF
>TRBD1|few|TRBJ2-1|13|TRBV6-1
TGTGCCACCCGGGACAGGAGCTCCAATGAGCAGTTCTTC
CATRDRSSNEQFF
>TRBD2|NA|TRBJ2-7|16|TRBV5-4
TGTGCCAGCAGCTTCGAGGGCGGGGGGTCCCGCTACGAGCAGTACTTC
CASSFEGGGSRYEQYF
>TRBD1|few|TRBJ2-3|15|TRBV7-9
TGTGCCAGCAGCTTCCGGACAGGGGACACAGATACGCAGTATTTT
CASSFRTGDTDTQYF
>NA|few|TRBJ1-4|14|TRBV7-6
TGTGCCAGCAGCTTAGTGAAGGGGAATGAAAAACTGTTTTTT
CASSLVKGNEKLFF
>TRBD1|NA|TRBJ1-1|15|TRBV14
TGTGCCAGCAGCCAAGGGACAGGGTGGGACACTGAAGCTTTCTTT
CASSQGTGWDTEAFF
>NA|NA|TRBJ1-1|14|TRBV5-4
TGCGCCAGCAGCTTATTACAGGGGAACACTGAAGCTTTCTTT
CASSLLQGNTEAFF
>NA|NA|TRBJ1-1|13|TRBV4-1
TGCGCCAGCAGCCAAGGCAGGAACACTGAAGCTTTCTTT
CASSQGRNTEAFF
>TRBD1|medium-sized|TRBJ1-1|15|TRBV27
TGTGCCAGCAGTTTTCTCGAGGGGGCGAGCACTGAAGCTTTCTTT
CASSFLEGASTEAFF
>TRBD1|NA|TRBJ1-5|15|TRBV19
TGTGCCAGTAGTAGGGACAGGGGCAGACTTTGGGCCCAGCATTTT
CASSRDRGRLWAQHF
>TRBD1|NA|TRBJ2-1|15|TRBV9
TGTGCCAGCAGCTTAGGACAGGGAATCTACAATGAGCAGTTCTTC
CASSLGQGIYNEQFF
>NA|few|TRBJ2-1|16|TRBV7-9
TGTGCCAGCAGCCCTTCCGGGGGGCGCGGATACAATGAGCAGTTCTTC
CASSPSGGRGYNEQFF
>NA|NA|TRBJ1-1|16|TRBV10-3
TGTGCCATCAGTGAGGGGTCTCGGAGGGGTAAGACTGAAGCTTTCTTT
CAISEGSRRGKTEAFF
>NA|NA|TRBJ2-5|15|TRBV7-8
TGTGCCAGCAGCTTATTTAATCAGGGAGGAGAGACCCAGTACTTC
CASSLFNQGGETQYF
>TRBD1|NA|TRBJ2-7|14|TRBV5-1
TGCGCCAGCAGTTCGGGACAGGGAGGCTACGAGCAGTACTTC
CASSSGQGGYEQYF
>TRBD2|NA|TRBJ2-7|15|TRBV9
TGTGCCAGCAGCCCCGGGACTAGCGGGGGGTACGAGCAGTACTTC
CASSPGTSGGYEQYF
>NA|NA|TRBJ1-5|13|TRBV28
TGTGCCAGCAGTTTGGCGGGCGTAGAGCCCCAGCATTTT
CASSLAGVEPQHF
>NA|NA|TRBJ2-5|12|TRBV7-7
TGTGCTAGCGGACAGTTACAAGAGACCCAGTACTTC
CASGQLQETQYF
>NA|once|TRBJ2-1|13|TRBV5-4
TGTGCCAGCAGCTTCTCACCGGACAGAGAGCAGTTCTTC
CASSFSPDREQFF
>NA|NA|TRBJ2-6|22|TRBV5-1
TGCGCCAGCACCTCCGGGGTCATTCTTTTGAGGGACTGGCACTCTGGGGCCAACGTCCTGACTTTC
CASTSGVILLRDWHSGANVLTF